This T cell receptor (beta chain) was observed in a study of T cell changes during pregnancy in multiple sclerosis. Sequencing used immunoSEQ multiplex PCR; TCRdb keeps in-frame clones, though not all of them. The table records approximately 80,000 clones, 93% of them present only once. Sequenced here: peripheral blood, sampled in the second trimester of pregnancy. The TCR comes from a female donor in good health, enrolled as a control in a pregnancy study.

CDR3 protein: CASSVTEGGTDTQYF. CDR3 sequence (DNA): TGTGCCAGCAGCGTAACAGAGGGAGGCACAGATACGCAGTATTTT. The rearrangement joins TRBV9 to TRBJ2-3; TRBD2 is a possible D gene (5 bases). Germline CDR1 reads SGDLS; CDR2 reads YYNGEE. Trimming cost V 1 base and J 1 base, with 10 bases left between them. The CDR3 totals 15 residues. Full variable domain (missing parts from reference TRBV9 and TRBJ2-3): DSGVTQTPKHLITATGQRVTLRCSPRSGDLSVYWYQQSLDQGLQFLIQYYNGEERAKGNILERFSAQQFPDLHSELNLSSLELGDSALYFCASSVTEGGTDTQYFGPGTRLTVL.